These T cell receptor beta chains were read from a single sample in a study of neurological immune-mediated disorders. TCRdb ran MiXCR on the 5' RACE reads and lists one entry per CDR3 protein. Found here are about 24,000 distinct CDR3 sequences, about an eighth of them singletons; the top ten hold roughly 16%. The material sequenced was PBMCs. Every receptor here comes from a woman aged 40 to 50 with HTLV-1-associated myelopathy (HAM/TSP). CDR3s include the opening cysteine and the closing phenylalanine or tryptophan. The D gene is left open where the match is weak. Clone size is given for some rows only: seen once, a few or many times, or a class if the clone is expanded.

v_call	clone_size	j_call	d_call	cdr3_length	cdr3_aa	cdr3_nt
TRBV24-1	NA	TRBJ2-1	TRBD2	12	CATASGDNEQFF	TGTGCCACCGCTAGCGGGGACAATGAGCAGTTCTTC
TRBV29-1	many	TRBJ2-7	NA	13	CSVETGTSYEQYF	TGCAGCGTTGAAACGGGGACCTCCTACGAGCAGTACTTC
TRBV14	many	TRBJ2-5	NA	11	CASSHGETQYF	TGTGCCAGCAGCCATGGTGAGACCCAGTACTTC
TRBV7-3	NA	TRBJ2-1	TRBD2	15	CASSLTSGVYNEQFF	TGTGCCAGCAGCCTAACTAGCGGGGTCTACAATGAGCAGTTCTTC
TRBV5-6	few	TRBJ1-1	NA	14	CASSIKGMNTEAFF	TGTGCCAGCAGCATTAAGGGGATGAACACTGAAGCTTTCTTT
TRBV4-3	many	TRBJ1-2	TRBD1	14	CASSRGQGWDGYTF	TGCGCCAGCAGCCGCGGACAGGGGTGGGATGGCTACACCTTC
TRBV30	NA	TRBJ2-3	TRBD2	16	CAWSLIAGRHTDTQYF	TGTGCCTGGAGTCTCATAGCGGGGCGGCACACAGATACGCAGTATTTT
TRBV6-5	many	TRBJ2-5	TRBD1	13	CASIRTGEETQYF	TGTGCCAGCATCAGGACAGGGGAAGAGACCCAGTACTTC
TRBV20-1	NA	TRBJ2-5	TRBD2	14	CSAPPAGGQETQYF	TGCAGTGCCCCCCCAGCGGGGGGCCAAGAGACCCAGTACTTC
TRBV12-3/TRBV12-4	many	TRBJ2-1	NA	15	CASQPGAQDYNEQFF	TGTGCCAGCCAACCGGGGGCCCAAGATTACAATGAGCAGTTCTTC
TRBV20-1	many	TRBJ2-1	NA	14	CSAREAGWDNEQFF	TGCAGTGCTAGAGAGGCAGGGTGGGACAATGAGCAGTTCTTC
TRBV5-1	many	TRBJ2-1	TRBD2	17	CASSFPDGLSGGNEQFF	TGCGCCAGCAGCTTCCCTGATGGGCTGAGCGGGGGAAATGAGCAGTTCTTC
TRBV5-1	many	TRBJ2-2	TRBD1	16	CASSQGTGPNTGELFF	TGCGCCAGCAGCCAGGGGACAGGTCCGAACACCGGGGAGCTGTTTTTT
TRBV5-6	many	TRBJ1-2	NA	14	CASLNVGGPYGYTF	TGTGCCAGCCTCAACGTTGGGGGGCCCTATGGCTACACCTTC
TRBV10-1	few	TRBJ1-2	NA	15	CASSECSDRLDGYTF	TGCGCCAGCAGTGAGTGTTCGGACAGATTAGATGGCTACACCTTC
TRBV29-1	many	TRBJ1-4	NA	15	CSASRGSTTNEKLFF	TGCAGCGCCTCGCGTGGCTCAACAACTAATGAAAAACTGTTTTTT
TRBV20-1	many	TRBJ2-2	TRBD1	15	CSARVGQGAAGELFF	TGCAGTGCTAGAGTTGGACAGGGGGCTGCCGGGGAGCTGTTTTTT
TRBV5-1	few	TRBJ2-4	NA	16	CASGIDTQQAKNIQYF	TGCGCCAGCGGCATCGACACCCAACAAGCCAAAAACATTCAGTACTTC
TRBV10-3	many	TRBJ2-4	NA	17	CAISEGWADIAKNIQYF	TGTGCCATCAGTGAGGGATGGGCGGACATAGCCAAAAACATTCAGTACTTC
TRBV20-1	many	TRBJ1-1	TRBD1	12	CSASQQGLSAFF	TGCAGTGCTAGTCAACAGGGGCTGTCGGCTTTCTTT
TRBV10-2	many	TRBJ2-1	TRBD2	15	CASSENQRGGKGQFF	TGCGCCAGCAGTGAGAACCAGCGGGGGGGCAAAGGGCAGTTCTTC
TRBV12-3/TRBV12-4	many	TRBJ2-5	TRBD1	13	CASSKTGSETQYF	TGTGCCAGCAGTAAGACAGGGTCTGAGACCCAGTACTTC
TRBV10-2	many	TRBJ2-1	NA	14	CASLEGSSYNEQFF	TGCGCCAGCCTCGAGGGGAGCTCCTACAATGAGCAGTTCTTC
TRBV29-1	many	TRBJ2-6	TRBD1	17	CSVDSTGGGSGANVLTF	TGCAGCGTTGACTCGACAGGGGGTGGCTCTGGGGCCAACGTCCTGACTTTC
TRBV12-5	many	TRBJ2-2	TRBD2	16	CASGLARGSGTGELFF	TGTGCTAGTGGTTTAGCGCGGGGGTCGGGTACCGGGGAGCTGTTTTTT
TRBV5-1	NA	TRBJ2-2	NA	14	CASSPTQAVGELFF	TGCGCCAGCAGCCCGACGCAGGCCGTCGGGGAGCTGTTTTTT
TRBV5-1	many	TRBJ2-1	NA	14	CASSSTSGSGEQFF	TGCGCCAGCAGCTCGACTAGTGGGTCGGGTGAGCAGTTCTTC
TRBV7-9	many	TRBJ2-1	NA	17	CASSLPPGLTPYNEQFF	TGTGCCAGCAGCTTACCACCGGGACTCACCCCCTACAATGAGCAGTTCTTC
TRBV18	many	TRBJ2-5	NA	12	CASSPPGDNQYF	TGTGCCAGCTCACCACCAGGCGACAACCAGTACTTC
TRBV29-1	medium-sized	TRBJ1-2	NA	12	CSVVRANYGYTF	TGCAGCGTTGTCAGAGCTAACTATGGCTACACCTTC
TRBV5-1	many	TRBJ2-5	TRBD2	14	CASSSGTSRETQYF	TGCGCCAGCAGCTCAGGGACTAGCAGGGAGACCCAGTACTTC
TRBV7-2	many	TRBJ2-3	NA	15	CASSSQWGRTDTQYF	TGTGCCAGCAGCTCCCAGTGGGGGCGGACAGATACGCAGTATTTT
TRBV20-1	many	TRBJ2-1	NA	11	CSARGVDEQFF	TGCAGTGCCAGAGGGGTCGATGAGCAGTTCTTC
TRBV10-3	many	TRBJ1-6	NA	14	CAISEKQLNSPLHF	TGTGCCATCAGTGAGAAACAGTTGAATTCACCCCTCCACTTT
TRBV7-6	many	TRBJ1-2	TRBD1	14	CASSRSGTGSLYTF	TGTGCCAGCAGCCGATCCGGGACAGGGAGTCTCTACACCTTC
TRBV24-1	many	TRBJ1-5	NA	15	CATSDGGGANQPQHF	TGTGCCACCAGTGATGGAGGGGGGGCGAATCAGCCCCAGCATTTT
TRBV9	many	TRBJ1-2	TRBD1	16	CASSLTGGQGVNGYTF	TGTGCCAGCAGCCTGACCGGGGGACAGGGTGTTAATGGCTACACCTTC
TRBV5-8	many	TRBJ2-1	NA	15	CASSLVNGGVPRTFF	TGTGCCAGCAGCTTGGTTAACGGGGGAGTCCCACGTACGTTCTTC
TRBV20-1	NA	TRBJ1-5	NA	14	CSARDLGRQETQHF	TGCAGTGCTAGAGATCTAGGGAGGCAGGAGACCCAGCATTTT
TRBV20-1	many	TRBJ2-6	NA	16	CSARDKRTTGANVLTF	TGCAGTGCTAGAGATAAGCGGACTACTGGGGCCAACGTCCTGACTTTC
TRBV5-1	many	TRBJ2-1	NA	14	CASSLLGGGAEQFF	TGCGCCAGCAGCTTGCTGGGGGGGGGCGCTGAGCAGTTCTTC
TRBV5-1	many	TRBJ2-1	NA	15	CASSTDTTSYNEQFF	TGCGCCAGCAGCACGGACACCACCTCCTACAATGAGCAGTTCTTC
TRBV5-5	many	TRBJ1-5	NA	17	CASSLADTYRRYQPQHF	TGTGCCAGCAGCTTGGCCGATACCTACCGGAGGTATCAGCCCCAGCATTTT
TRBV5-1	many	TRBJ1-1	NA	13	CASSLNRDTEAFF	TGCGCCAGCAGCCTTAACAGGGACACTGAAGCTTTCTTT
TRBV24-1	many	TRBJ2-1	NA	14	CATSGQERYNEQFF	TGTGCCACCAGTGGGCAGGAAAGGTACAATGAGCAGTTCTTC
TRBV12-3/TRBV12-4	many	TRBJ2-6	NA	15	CASSPWDSGANVLTF	TGTGCCAGCAGCCCCTGGGACTCTGGGGCCAACGTCCTGACTTTC
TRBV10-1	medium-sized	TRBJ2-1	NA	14	CASSESGSGDEQFF	TGCGCCAGCAGTGAGTCGGGTTCGGGGGATGAGCAGTTCTTC
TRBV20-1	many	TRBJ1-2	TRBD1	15	CSARASDRANYGYTF	TGCAGTGCTAGAGCCTCGGACAGGGCGAACTATGGCTACACCTTC
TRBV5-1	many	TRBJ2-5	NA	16	CASRKNLQGSRETQYF	TGCGCCAGCAGGAAAAATCTTCAGGGGTCCAGAGAGACCCAGTACTTC
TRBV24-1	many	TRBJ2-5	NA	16	CATSETNRVYQETQYF	TGTGCCACCAGTGAAACAAACAGGGTTTACCAAGAGACCCAGTACTTC
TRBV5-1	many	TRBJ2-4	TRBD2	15	CASSLPGGPPDIQYF	TGCGCCAGCAGCTTGCCGGGGGGGCCCCCCGACATTCAGTACTTC
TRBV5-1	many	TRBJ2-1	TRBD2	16	CASSPVAGGRMNEQFF	TGCGCCAGCAGCCCCGTAGCGGGGGGGCGTATGAATGAGCAGTTCTTC
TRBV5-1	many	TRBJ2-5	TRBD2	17	CASSLGLEFGPQETQYF	TGCGCCAGCAGCTTAGGACTAGAGTTCGGACCCCAAGAGACCCAGTACTTC
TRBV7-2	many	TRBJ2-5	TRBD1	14	CASSLVTGQETQYF	TGTGCCAGCAGCTTAGTGACAGGGCAAGAGACCCAGTACTTC